The source of this T cell receptor (beta chain) is a study of OX40 agonist ivuxolimab in advanced cancers. Study overall: Cohort: roughly 80% men, mean age approximately 66, aged about 20 to 90.

Overall study findings and caveats: Among the lowest peripheral clonal expansion occurred in 0.1-3.0 mg/kg partial responders.

There are 13 residues in the CDR3. Germline assignment: CDR1 SGHRS and CDR2 YFSETQ. Libraries were prepared by immunoSEQ multiplex PCR; TCRdb keeps only in-frame clonotypes and omits some of them. The sample shows tens of thousands of clones, about 87% of them seen only once. A note on this clone: The target antigen is unknown.

The genes are TRBV5-1 and TRBJ2-5; a weak D match, TRBD1 (6 bases). The better agreement between TRBJ2-7 and the DNA end casts doubt on the J call. The TCR was taken from an adult with an advanced solid tumor such as melanoma, head and neck, liver or kidney cancer. The sequences come from CD4+ or CD8+ T cells sorted from blood, collected in a trial of the OX40 agonist ivuxolimab. The CDR3 bases are TGCGCCAGCAGCGTAGACAGGTCCTACGAGCAGTACTTC. Translating gives CASSVDRSYEQYF.